One and the same sample provided the 26 T cell receptor beta chains below, sequenced in a study of T-cell reconstitution after alpha-beta-depleted transplantation in children. Preparation of the TCRbeta library involved a method that used unique molecular identifiers. TCRdb reanalysed the PCR reads using MiXCR and keeps one entry per CDR3 protein. The sample has 350,000 to 400,000 distinct CDR3 sequences, about 20% seen once. The sequencing used PBMCs from the stem cell graft donor, collected from the stem cell graft. Receptors originate from a human donor who donated a stem cell graft to a child with acute myeloid leukemia.

The V gene is TRBV7-9, the J gene TRBJ2-7; D gene unclear. V gave up 6 bases and J gave up 2 bases, with 8 bases separating them. The CDR3 length is 12 residues. The V gene's germline CDR1 is SEHNR and CDR2 FQNEAQ (reference sequence). CDR3 residues: CASRRETYEQYF. CDR3 DNA sequence: TGTGCCAGCAGACGAGAAACCTACGAGCAGTACTTC.

At least ten counts were recorded for this clonotype. The gene calls are TRBV12-3 or TRBV12-4 and TRBJ2-7; D unclear. Trimming shortened V by 6 bases and J by 0 bases, and 9 bases separated the two germline ends. CDR3 length: 13 amino acids. The CDR3 loop is CASSLESSYEQYF. The CDR3 DNA is TGTGCCAGCAGCTTGGAAAGCTCCTACGAGCAGTACTTC.

The V and J genes are TRBV5-2 and TRBJ2-5; the table names TRBD1, a call not compared with the DNA. TRBV5-2 is flagged as a pseudogene. This CDR3 is 14 amino acids long. Here the CDR3 reads CAMGPGQLQETQYF. In DNA, the CDR3 is TGTGCCATGGGCCCGGGACAATTACAAGAGACCCAGTACTTC.

This clonotype was seen repeatedly, ten times or more. The chain joins TRBV15 to TRBJ2-1; 7 bases are shared with TRBD1. The germline CDR1 and CDR2 sequences are LNHNV and YYDKDF (reference sequence). The CDR3 totals 13 residues. V was clipped by 5 bases and J by 4 bases; unmatched bases: 2. The CDR3 DNA sequence: TGTGCCACCAGCTCACAGGGGTACAATGAGCAGTTCTTC. Translation gives CATSSQGYNEQFF.

The rearrangement links TRBV28 to TRBJ2-5; D unresolved. CDR3 size: 13 residues. Germline V gene data show CDR1 as MDHEN and CDR2 as SYDVKM. The germline V and J ends were trimmed by 2 bases and 5 bases, with 9 bases remaining between them. CDR3 sequence reads: CASSLPVGETQYF. CDR3 coding DNA: TGTGCCAGCAGTTTACCCGTGGGGGAGACCCAGTACTTC.

This rearrangement joins TRBV27 to TRBJ1-2; weak D call: TRBD1 (5 bases). The germline V and J ends were trimmed by 0 bases and 6 bases, with 11 bases remaining between them. The CDR3 totals 14 residues. CDR1 and CDR2 from the germline V gene are MNHEY and SMNVEV (reference sequence). CDR3 sequence: CASSLSLGAHGYTF. In DNA, the CDR3 is TGTGCCAGCAGTTTATCTCTCGGGGCACATGGCTACACCTTC.

This rearrangement joins TRBV6-1 to TRBJ2-3; possibly TRBD2 for D (5 bases). V dropped 7 bases and J dropped 7 bases, with 15 bases sitting between them. The CDR3 has 13 amino acids. Germline loops: CDR1 MNHNS, CDR2 SASEGT. The CDR3 loop is CASTRTGGNTQYF. The CDR3 coding sequence is TGTGCCAGCACACGGACTGGCGGAAATACGCAGTATTTT.

The chain has TRBV10-3 and TRBJ1-2, with a weak D call TRBD1 (5 bases). Per the germline V gene, CDR1 is ENHRY and CDR2 is SYGVKD. Between the trimmed V and J ends, which lost 4 bases and 4 bases, there was a span of 13 bases. The CDR3 has 14 amino acids. In DNA form, the CDR3 reads TGTGCCATCAGTGGGCCTACAGGTTCCTATGGCTACACCTTC. Protein sequence: CAISGPTGSYGYTF.

Only a few counts were recorded for this clonotype. The chain recombines TRBV29-1 with TRBJ2-3; D gene unclear. The germline V and J ends were trimmed by 2 bases and 0 bases, with 6 bases remaining between them. This CDR3 region has 13 residues. From germline, CDR1 is SQVTM and CDR2 ANQGSEA. As DNA, the CDR3 is TGCAGCGTTGAACGAGTCAGCACAGATACGCAGTATTTT. This translates into CSVERVSTDTQYF.

V gene TRBV12-3 or TRBV12-4 combines with J gene TRBJ2-5, with D possibly being TRBD2 (6 bases). The CDR3 spans 15 residues. Between the trimmed V and J ends, which lost 4 bases and 3 bases, there was a span of 15 bases. The CDR3 region is CASSWGSGLKETQYF. The CDR3 DNA sequence: TGTGCCAGCAGTTGGGGGAGCGGACTAAAAGAGACCCAGTACTTC.

This CDR3 reads CASSQDGGWTTDTQYF. CDR3 bases: TGCGCCAGCAGCCAAGATGGTGGGTGGACCACAGATACGCAGTATTTT. The rearrangement joins TRBV4-1 to TRBJ2-3; D not resolved. Germline CDR1 is MGHRA and CDR2 is YSYEKL. This CDR3 contains 16 residues. V was pared by 0 bases and J by 2 bases, with 12 bases between.

The chain links TRBV28 to TRBJ2-3; D gene ambiguous. The CDR3 contains 13 residues. V lost 6 bases to trimming and J lost 4 bases, with 11 bases between them. In germline, CDR1 is MDHEN, CDR2 SYDVKM. The CDR3, as DNA: TGTGCCAGCAGCCAATTGAATGCAGATACGCAGTATTTT. It is translated as CASSQLNADTQYF.

The chain is built from TRBV29-1 and TRBJ2-1; D call uncertain. The CDR3 contains 15 residues. The V end lost 4 bases, the J end lost 2 bases, and 15 bases lay between the germline ends. CDR1 and CDR2 from the germline V gene are SQVTM and ANQGSEA. The CDR3 loop reads CSVVSVTLAYNEQFF. CDR3 nucleotide sequence: TGCAGCGTTGTTTCGGTGACACTGGCCTACAATGAGCAGTTCTTC.

The J gene is TRBJ1-4, the V gene TRBV10-3; D may be TRBD1 (6 bases). V was cut by 3 bases and J by 7 bases, with 15 bases left in between. The germline V gene encodes CDR1 ENHRY and CDR2 SYGVKD. This CDR3 spans 15 amino acids. CDR3 in DNA: TGTGCCATCAGTGAATCGCAGGGAGGGGGTGAAAAACTGTTTTTT. Amino acid sequence: CAISESQGGGEKLFF.

In this sample, this clonotype turned up a few times. The CDR3 sequence: CASSQGPRRAKNIQYF. In DNA form, the CDR3 reads TGTGCCAGCAGCCAAGGCCCCCGGAGGGCCAAAAACATTCAGTACTTC. The genes are TRBV14 and TRBJ2-4; tentatively, D is TRBD2 (5 bases). Germline CDR1 SGHDN, CDR2 FVKESK. V was clipped by 1 base and J by 1 base, with 11 bases between them. The CDR3 length is 16 residues.

This clonotype came up once. The chain has TRBV7-9 and TRBJ2-1; D uncertain. This CDR3 has 12 residues. Germline CDR1 is SEHNR and CDR2 is FQNEAQ (reference sequence). V lost 2 bases and J 7 bases, leaving 6 bases between the germline ends. DNA for the CDR3: TGTGCCAGCAGCTTATTTGGGAATGAGCAGTTCTTC. Protein product: CASSLFGNEQFF.

There are many counts of this clonotype. V gene TRBV12-3 or TRBV12-4 combines with J gene TRBJ2-7, with D maybe TRBD2 (6 bases). The CDR3 spans 13 residues. The V gene lost 6 bases and the J gene lost 11 bases, with 20 bases spanning the gap. CDR3: CASSLHDGGSKYF. CDR3 in DNA: TGTGCCAGCAGCCTACACGACGGGGGTAGTAAGTACTTC.

This clonotype was observed a single time. A single base separates this from a much larger clone, so it may be a read error. The V gene is TRBV28, the J gene TRBJ2-7; TRBD2 is a possible D gene (5 bases). Germline assignment: CDR1 MDHEN and CDR2 SYDVKM. With 7 bases removed from V and 5 bases from J, the gap between germline ends came to 21 bases. The CDR3 length is 15 residues. The CDR3 spells CASKVGGSNSNEQYF. The DNA for the CDR3 is TGTGCCAGCAAGGTAGGCGGGTCGAATTCCAACGAGCAGTACTTC.

This chain joins TRBV3-1 and TRBJ1-1, with TRBD1 as a possible D gene (6 bases). The germline V and J ends were trimmed by 4 bases and 8 bases, with 17 bases remaining between them. The CDR3 extends over 14 amino acids. Germline V lookup: CDR1 LGHDT, CDR2 YNNKEL (reference sequence). CDR3 amino acids: CASSLRQGREEAFF. In DNA, the CDR3 is TGTGCCAGCAGCCTACGTCAGGGGAGGGAGGAAGCTTTCTTT. The full variable domain, rest sourced from reference TRBV3-1 and TRBJ1-1, is DTAVSQTPKYLVTQMGNDKSIKCEQNLGHDTMYWYKQDSKKFLKIMFSYNNKELIINETVPNRFSPKSPDKAHLNLHINSLELGDSAVYFCASSLRQGREEAFFGQGTRLTVV.

V gene TRBV12-3 or TRBV12-4 combines with J gene TRBJ2-3; 10 bases fit TRBD2. The CDR3 extends over 21 amino acids. The V gene end was trimmed by 2 bases and the J gene end by 0 bases; junction bases not matched to a gene: 17. The DNA for the CDR3 is TGTGCCAGCAGTTTAACAAGGTTCGCAGCCCAGACTAGCGGGAGCACAGATACGCAGTATTTT. This codes for CASSLTRFAAQTSGSTDTQYF.

Only a few counts were recorded for this clonotype. The J gene is TRBJ2-7, the V gene TRBV6-2 or TRBV6-3; no firm D call. CDR1 is MNHEY and CDR2 is SVGEGT in the germline V gene. Trimming took 2 bases from V and 4 from J, leaving 9 bases between them. This CDR3 has 13 amino acids. The CDR3: CASSYSTRYEQYF. The CDR3 DNA reads as TGTGCCAGCAGTTACAGTACACGTTACGAGCAGTACTTC.

This clonotype was seen only a few times. The chain uses TRBV20-1 and TRBJ1-6; TRBD1 might be the D (6 bases). V was trimmed by 3 bases and J by 9 bases, leaving 15 bases between them. The CDR3 totals 14 residues. The germline V gene has CDR1 DFQATT and CDR2 SNEGSKA (reference sequence). DNA of the CDR3: TGCAGTGCTAGGGTCGGGGAGGGGGTTTCACCCCTCCACTTT. Its translation: CSARVGEGVSPLHF.

This chain connects TRBV20-1 to TRBJ2-3; D not resolved. Deletions cut 0 bases from V and 0 bases from J, with 7 bases between. Germline CDR1 DFQATT, CDR2 SNEGSKA (reference sequence). This CDR3 contains 14 residues. CDR3 in amino acids: CSARDPTSTDTQYF. Written as DNA, the CDR3 is TGCAGTGCTAGAGACCCAACTAGCACAGATACGCAGTATTTT.

This clonotype was counted between two and nine times. This chain uses TRBV4-3 with TRBJ2-3; D is unclear. The CDR3 runs to 14 residues. The ends were cut back, 0 bases at V and 3 bases at J, with 7 bases in the middle. Germline CDR1 and CDR2: LGHNA and YSLEER. As DNA, the CDR3 is TGCGCCAGCAGCCAAGACAGGAATACAGATACGCAGTATTTT. It translates to CASSQDRNTDTQYF.

The rearrangement joins TRBV29-1 to TRBJ2-3; 7 bases align to TRBD1. Unmatched junction bases numbered 7, after V lost 4 bases and J lost 3 bases. This CDR3 is 14 amino acids long. Germline V gives CDR1 SQVTM, CDR2 ANQGSEA. The CDR3 nucleotides read TGCAGCGTTGTACAGGGGTTGGGGACAGATACGCAGTATTTT. It translates to CSVVQGLGTDTQYF.

This chain joins TRBV7-8 and TRBJ2-7; 14 nucleotides agree with TRBD2. The germline gives CDR1 SGHVS, CDR2 FQNEAQ. The CDR3 has 14 amino acids. V trimming: 5 bases; J trimming: 11 bases; junction bases outside the gene matches: 8. CDR3 sequence reads: CASSPGTSGGSEYF. CDR3 nucleotides: TGTGCCAGCAGCCCGGGGACTAGCGGGGGATCGGAGTACTTC.